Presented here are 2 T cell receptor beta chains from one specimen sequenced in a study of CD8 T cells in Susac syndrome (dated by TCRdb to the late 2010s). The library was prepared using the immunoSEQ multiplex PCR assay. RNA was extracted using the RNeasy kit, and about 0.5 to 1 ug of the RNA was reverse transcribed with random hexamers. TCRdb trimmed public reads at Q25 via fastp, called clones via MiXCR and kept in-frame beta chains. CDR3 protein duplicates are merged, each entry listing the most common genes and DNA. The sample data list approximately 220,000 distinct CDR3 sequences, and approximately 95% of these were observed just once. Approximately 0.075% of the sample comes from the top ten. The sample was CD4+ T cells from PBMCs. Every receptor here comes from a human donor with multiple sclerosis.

CDR3 sequence: CASSSTYTNTYYEQYF. CDR3 nucleotides: TGTGCCAGCAGTTCTACCTACACAAATACCTACTACGAGCAGTACTTC. The genes are TRBV12-3 or TRBV12-4 and TRBJ2-7; D not certain. V was shortened by 4 bases and J by 3 bases, with 19 bases between the two germline ends. The CDR3 covers 16 residues.

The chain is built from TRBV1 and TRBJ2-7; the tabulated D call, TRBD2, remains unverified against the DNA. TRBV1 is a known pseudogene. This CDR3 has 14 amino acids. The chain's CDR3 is CTSSQERNSHEQYV. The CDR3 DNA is TGCACCAGCAGCCAAGAGAGAAATAGTCACGAGCAGTACGTC.